This T cell receptor (beta chain) was obtained from a study of shared clonotypes between healthy human individuals. Study results and limitations: In the sorted subsets, rarefaction showed sequencing was incomplete despite large depth.

As regards this clone: Antigen: not known.

The germline V and J ends were trimmed by 6 bases and 6 bases, with 13 bases remaining between them. The CDR3 loop spans 13 amino acids. Per the germline V gene, CDR1 is SNHLY and CDR2 is FYNNEI. It was across several immunoSEQ plates that each subset's genomic DNA was evenly split. Clones were sequenced by immunoSEQ multiplex PCR, and TCRdb holds only the in-frame ones, with some missing. This table holds over a million clones, 98% found once. The sequencing input was naive CD4+ T cells sorted from blood. The subset: CD45RA+ positively selected. This TCR was sampled from a young man in good health. The chain carries TRBV2 and TRBJ2-3, with D tentatively TRBD2 (6 bases). The CDR3 protein is CASRVAERDTQYF. CDR3 sequence (DNA): TGTGCCAGCAGGGTAGCGGAGAGGGATACGCAGTATTTT.